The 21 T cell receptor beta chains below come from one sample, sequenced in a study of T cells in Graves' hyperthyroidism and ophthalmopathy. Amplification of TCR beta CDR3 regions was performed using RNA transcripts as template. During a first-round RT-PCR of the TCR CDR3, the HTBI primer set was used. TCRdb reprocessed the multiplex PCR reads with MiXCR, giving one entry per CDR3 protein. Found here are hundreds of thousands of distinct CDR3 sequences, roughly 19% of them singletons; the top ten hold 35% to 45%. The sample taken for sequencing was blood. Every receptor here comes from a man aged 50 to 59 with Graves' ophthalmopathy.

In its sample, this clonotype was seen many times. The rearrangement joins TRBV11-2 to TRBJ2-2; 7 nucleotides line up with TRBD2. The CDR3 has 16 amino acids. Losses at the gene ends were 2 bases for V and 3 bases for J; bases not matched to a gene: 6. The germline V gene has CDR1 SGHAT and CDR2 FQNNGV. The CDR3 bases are TGTGCCAGCAGCTTATGGGCTAGCGGACACACCGGGGAGCTGTTTTTT. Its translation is CASSLWASGHTGELFF.

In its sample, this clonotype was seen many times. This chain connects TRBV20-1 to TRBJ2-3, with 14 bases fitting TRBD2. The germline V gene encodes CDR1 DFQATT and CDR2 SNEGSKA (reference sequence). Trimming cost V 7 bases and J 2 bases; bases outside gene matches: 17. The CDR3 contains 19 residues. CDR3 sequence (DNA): TGCAGTGTTCCTTACGGGACTAGCGGGAGAGGGGATTACACAGATACGCAGTATTTT. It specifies CSVPYGTSGRGDYTDTQYF.

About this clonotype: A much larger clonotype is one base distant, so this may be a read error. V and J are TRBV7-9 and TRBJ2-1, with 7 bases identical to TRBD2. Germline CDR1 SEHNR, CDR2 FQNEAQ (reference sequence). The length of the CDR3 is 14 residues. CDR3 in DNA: TGTGCCAGCAACTTAATCCGGGGGGTGGGTGAGCAGTTCTTC. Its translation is CASNLIRGVGEQFF. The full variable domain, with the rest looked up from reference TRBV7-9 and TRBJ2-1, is DTGVSQNPRHKITKRGQNVTFRCDPISEHNRLYWYRQTLGQGPEFLTYFQNEAQLEKSRLLSDRFSAERPKGSFSTLEIQRTEQGDSAMYLCASNLIRGVGEQFFGPGTRLTVL.

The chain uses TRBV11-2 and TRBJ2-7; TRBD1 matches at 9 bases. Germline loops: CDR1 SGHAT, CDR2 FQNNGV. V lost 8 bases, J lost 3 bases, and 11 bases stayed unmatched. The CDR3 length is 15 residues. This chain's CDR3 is CASALTGTGNYEQYF. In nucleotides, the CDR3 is TGTGCCAGCGCGTTAACCGGGACAGGGAACTACGAGCAGTACTTC.

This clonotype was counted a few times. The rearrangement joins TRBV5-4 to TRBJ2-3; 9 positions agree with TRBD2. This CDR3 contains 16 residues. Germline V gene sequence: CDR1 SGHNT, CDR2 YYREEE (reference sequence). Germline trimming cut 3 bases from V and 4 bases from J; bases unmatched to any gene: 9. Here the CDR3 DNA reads TGTGCCAGCAGCTCCCAGACTGGCGGGGGGGCAGATACGCAGTATTTT. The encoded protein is CASSSQTGGGADTQYF.

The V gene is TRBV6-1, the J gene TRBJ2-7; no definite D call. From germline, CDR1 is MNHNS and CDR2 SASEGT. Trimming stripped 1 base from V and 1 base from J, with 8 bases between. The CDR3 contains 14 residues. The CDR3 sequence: CASSEGGGSYEQYF. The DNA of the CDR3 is TGTGCCAGCAGTGAAGGGGGTGGGTCCTACGAGCAGTACTTC.

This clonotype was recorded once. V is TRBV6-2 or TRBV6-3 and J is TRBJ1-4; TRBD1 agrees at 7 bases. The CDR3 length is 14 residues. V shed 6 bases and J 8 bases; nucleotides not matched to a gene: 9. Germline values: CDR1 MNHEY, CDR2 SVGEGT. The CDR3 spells CASSRGAGGEKLFF. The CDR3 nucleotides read TGTGCCAGCAGCCGCGGGGCAGGGGGGGAAAAACTGTTTTTT.

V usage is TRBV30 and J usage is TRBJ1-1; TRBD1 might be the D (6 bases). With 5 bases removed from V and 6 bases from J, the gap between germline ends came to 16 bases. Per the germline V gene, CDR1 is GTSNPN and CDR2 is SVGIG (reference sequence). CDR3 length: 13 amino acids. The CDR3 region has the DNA TGTGCCTGGGTTGAGGGGGTAACTTCTGAAGCTTTCTTT. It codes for CAWVEGVTSEAFF.

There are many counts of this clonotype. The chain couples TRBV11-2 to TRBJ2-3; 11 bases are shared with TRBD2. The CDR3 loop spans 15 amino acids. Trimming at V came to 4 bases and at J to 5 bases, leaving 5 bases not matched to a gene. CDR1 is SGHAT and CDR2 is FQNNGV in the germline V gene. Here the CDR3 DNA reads TGTGCCAGCAGCTCGCTAGCGGGAGGTGGAGATACGCAGTATTTT. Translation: CASSSLAGGGDTQYF. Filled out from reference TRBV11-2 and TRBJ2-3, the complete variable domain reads EAGVAQSPRYKIIEKRQSVAFWCNPISGHATLYWYQQILGQGPKLLIQFQNNGVVDDSQLPKDRFSAERLKGVDSTLKIQPAKLEDSAVYLCASSSLAGGGDTQYFGPGTRLTVL.

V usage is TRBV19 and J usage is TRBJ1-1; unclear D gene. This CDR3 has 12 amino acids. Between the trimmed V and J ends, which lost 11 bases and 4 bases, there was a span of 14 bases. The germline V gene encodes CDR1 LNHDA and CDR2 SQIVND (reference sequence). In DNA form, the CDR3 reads TGTGCCGCCTCCGCCACGGGCACTGAAGCTTTCTTT. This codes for CAASATGTEAFF.

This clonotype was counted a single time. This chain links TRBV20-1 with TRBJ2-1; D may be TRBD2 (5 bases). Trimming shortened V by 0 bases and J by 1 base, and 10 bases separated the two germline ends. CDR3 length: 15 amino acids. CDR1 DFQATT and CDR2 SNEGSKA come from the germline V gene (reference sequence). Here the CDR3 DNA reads TGCAGTGCTAGAGATTTAACTAGATCCTACAATGAGCAGTTCTTC. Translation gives CSARDLTRSYNEQFF.

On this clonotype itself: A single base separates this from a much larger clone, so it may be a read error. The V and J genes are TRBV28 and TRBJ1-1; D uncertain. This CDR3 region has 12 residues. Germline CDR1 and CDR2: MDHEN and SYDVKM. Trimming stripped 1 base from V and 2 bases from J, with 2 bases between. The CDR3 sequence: CASSLFNTEAFF. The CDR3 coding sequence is TGTGCCAGCAGTTTATTCAACACTGAAGCTTTCTTT.

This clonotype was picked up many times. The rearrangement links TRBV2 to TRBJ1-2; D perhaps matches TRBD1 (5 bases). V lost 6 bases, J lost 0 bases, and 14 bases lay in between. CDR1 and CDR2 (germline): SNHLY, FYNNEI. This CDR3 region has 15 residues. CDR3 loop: CASSRYRQANYGYTF. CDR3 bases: TGTGCCAGCAGCCGTTACAGGCAGGCTAACTATGGCTACACCTTC.

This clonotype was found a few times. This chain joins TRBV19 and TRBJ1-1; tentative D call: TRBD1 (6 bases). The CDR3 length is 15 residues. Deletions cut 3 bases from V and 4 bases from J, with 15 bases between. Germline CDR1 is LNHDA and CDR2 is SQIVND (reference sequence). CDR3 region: CASSIVRYRATEAFF. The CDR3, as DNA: TGTGCCAGTAGTATCGTCCGCTACAGGGCCACTGAAGCTTTCTTT.

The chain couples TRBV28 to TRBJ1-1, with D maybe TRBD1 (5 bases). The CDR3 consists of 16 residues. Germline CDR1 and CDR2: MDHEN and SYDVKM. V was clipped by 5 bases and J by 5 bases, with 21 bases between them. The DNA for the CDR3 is TGTGCCAGCAGTCCATTGGGGCACCCGGGGAGGACTGAAGCTTTCTTT. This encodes CASSPLGHPGRTEAFF.

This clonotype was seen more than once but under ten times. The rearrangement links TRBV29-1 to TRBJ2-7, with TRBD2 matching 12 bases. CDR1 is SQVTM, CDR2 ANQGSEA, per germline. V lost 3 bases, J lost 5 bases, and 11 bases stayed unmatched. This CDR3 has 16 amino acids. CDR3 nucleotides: TGCAGCGTTGACGGGCTAGCGGGAGGGTTGTCCCACGAGCAGTACTTC. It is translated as CSVDGLAGGLSHEQYF.

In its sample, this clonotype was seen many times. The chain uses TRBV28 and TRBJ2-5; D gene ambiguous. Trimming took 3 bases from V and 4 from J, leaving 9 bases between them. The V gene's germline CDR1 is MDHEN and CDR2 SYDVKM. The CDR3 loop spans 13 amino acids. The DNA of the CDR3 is TGTGCCAGCAGTTTGCGGCAGCCAGAGACCCAGTACTTC. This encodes CASSLRQPETQYF.

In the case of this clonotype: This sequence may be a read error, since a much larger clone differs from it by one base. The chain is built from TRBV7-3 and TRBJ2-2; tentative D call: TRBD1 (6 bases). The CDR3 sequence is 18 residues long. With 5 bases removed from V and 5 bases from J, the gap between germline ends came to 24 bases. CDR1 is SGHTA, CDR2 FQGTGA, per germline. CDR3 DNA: TGTGCCAGCAGCCCGACGGACTTAGCAGGGGTTGGAACCGGGGAGCTGTTTTTT. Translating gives CASSPTDLAGVGTGELFF.

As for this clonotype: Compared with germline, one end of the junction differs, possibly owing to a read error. The CDR3 region is CSVPNFRSYEQYF. CDR3 DNA: TGCAGTGTCCCGAACTTCCGATCCTACGAGCAGTACTTT. The chain uses TRBV20-1 and TRBJ2-7, with D unresolved. Germline V gene data show CDR1 as DFQATT and CDR2 as SNEGSKA (reference sequence). This CDR3 is built from 13 residues.

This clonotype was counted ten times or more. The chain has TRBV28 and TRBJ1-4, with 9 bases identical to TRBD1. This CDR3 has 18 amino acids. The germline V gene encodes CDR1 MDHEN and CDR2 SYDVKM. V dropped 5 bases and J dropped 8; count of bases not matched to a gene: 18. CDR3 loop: CASSMFTHRDRAREKLFF. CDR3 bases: TGTGCCAGCAGTATGTTTACCCACCGGGACAGGGCGAGGGAAAAACTGTTTTTT.

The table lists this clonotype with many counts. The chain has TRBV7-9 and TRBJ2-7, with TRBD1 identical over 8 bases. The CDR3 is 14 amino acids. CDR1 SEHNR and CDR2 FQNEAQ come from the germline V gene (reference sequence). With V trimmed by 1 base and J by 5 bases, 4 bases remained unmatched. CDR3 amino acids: CASSLGQGAHEQYF. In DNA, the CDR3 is TGTGCCAGCAGCTTAGGTCAGGGGGCCCACGAGCAGTACTTC.